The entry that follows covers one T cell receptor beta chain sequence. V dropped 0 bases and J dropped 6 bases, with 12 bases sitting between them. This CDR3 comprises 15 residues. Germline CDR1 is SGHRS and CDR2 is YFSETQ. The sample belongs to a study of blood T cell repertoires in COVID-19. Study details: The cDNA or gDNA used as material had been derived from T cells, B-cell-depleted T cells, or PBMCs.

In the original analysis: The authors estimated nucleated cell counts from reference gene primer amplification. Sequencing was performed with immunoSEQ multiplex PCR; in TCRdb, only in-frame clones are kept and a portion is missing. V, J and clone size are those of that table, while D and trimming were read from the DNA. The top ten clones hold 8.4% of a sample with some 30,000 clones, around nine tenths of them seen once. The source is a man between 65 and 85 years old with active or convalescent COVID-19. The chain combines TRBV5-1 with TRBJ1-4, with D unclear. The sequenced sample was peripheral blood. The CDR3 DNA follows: TGCGCCAGCAGCTTGGGAGGGAAGGTGGATGAAAAACTGTTTTTT. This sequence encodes CASSLGGKVDEKLFF.